Listed below are T cell receptor beta chains from one sample, sequenced in a study of cytomegalovirus exposure and HLA in healthy donors. The method was immunoSEQ multiplex PCR; TCRdb's version includes in-frame clones alone and lacks a portion of them. Among 150,000 to 170,000 clones listed, roughly 79% were seen once. Material: PBMCs. The origin of the receptors is a man between 18 and 29 years old in good health and CMV-seronegative. Both conserved end residues are part of each CDR3. Each record gives: CDR3 DNA, CDR3 protein, V gene, clone size, D gene, J gene. D genes are given only for firm matches. Some rows have no size entry. The others give once, few or many, or a class for an expanded clone.

TGTGCCAGCAGTGAAGGTAACTCTGGAAACACCATATATTTT,CASSEGNSGNTIYF,TRBV2,.,.,TRBJ1-3
TGTGCCAGCGCGACAGGGGGTAATGAAAAACTGTTTTTT,CASATGGNEKLFF,TRBV19,.,TRBD1,TRBJ1-4
TGTGCCAGTAGTACCCTGAGGGGGATTCCCTCCGAGGACAGTCAGTACTTC,CASSTLRGIPSEDSQYF,TRBV19,.,.,TRBJ2-4
TGTGCCAGCAGTGATATGGGGGGAGACACTGAAGCTTTCTTT,CASSDMGGDTEAFF,TRBV6-4,few,.,TRBJ1-1
TGTGCCACCAGCAGAGAGGACAGAAACAATCAGCCCCAGCATTTT,CATSREDRNNQPQHF,TRBV15,.,.,TRBJ1-5
TGTGCCAGCAGCCCCGGGAGGCTGTCGAAGGGCTACACCTTC,CASSPGRLSKGYTF,TRBV13,once,.,TRBJ1-2
TGTGCCAGCAGCTCTCGGACAGTAAACCAAGAGACCCAGTACTTC,CASSSRTVNQETQYF,TRBV6-1,.,.,TRBJ2-5
TGTGCCAGAGGGACAGGGGGATCCTACGAGCAGTACTTC,CARGTGGSYEQYF,TRBV2,few,TRBD1,TRBJ2-7
TGTGCTAGCAGCTTATCCTCCTCGGAGACCCAGTACTTC,CASSLSSSETQYF,TRBV7-7,.,.,TRBJ2-5
TGTGCCAGTAGTTCTACTATGACAGGGGGAGAGACCCAGTACTTC,CASSSTMTGGETQYF,TRBV19,.,TRBD1,TRBJ2-5
TGTGCTAGCAGCGCGTGGGACAGGGATTATGGCTACACCTTC,CASSAWDRDYGYTF,TRBV9,.,TRBD1,TRBJ1-2
TGTGCCAGCAGCTTAGTGGGGGGGGAGAACACTGAAGCTTTCTTT,CASSLVGGENTEAFF,TRBV7-2,.,.,TRBJ1-1
TGCGCCAGCAGCCAGGATCCTGGGCCTCTGGGTTTCTTT,CASSQDPGPLGFF,TRBV4-3,.,.,TRBJ1-1
TGTGCCAGCAGCTTAGGGGGCGGCTATGGCTACACCTTC,CASSLGGGYGYTF,TRBV11-2,.,.,TRBJ1-2
TGTGCCAGCCTCAGGGAGGGGATGGGGCAGTACTTC,CASLREGMGQYF,TRBV7-8,few,TRBD2,TRBJ2-7
TGTGCCAGCAGCTACTACAGGGGGCCACTGGGGAATTCACCCCTCCACTTT,CASSYYRGPLGNSPLHF,TRBV11-2,.,TRBD1,TRBJ1-6
TGCGCCAGCAGCTGGGGCGCAGGGGGACTAGCGGTAGGAGATACGCAGTATTTT,CASSWGAGGLAVGDTQYF,TRBV5-1,.,TRBD2,TRBJ2-3
TGCAGCCCCACCGGTCGGGGGTCAACTTTCTTT,CSPTGRGSTFF,TRBV20-1,.,.,TRBJ1-1
TGCGCCAGCAGCCCCACGGGGAGGAGGATTAACTATGGCTACACCTTC,CASSPTGRRINYGYTF,TRBV4-1,.,.,TRBJ1-2
TGTGCCAGCAGCCCATGGACGGGAGGAACTAACTATGGCTACACCTTC,CASSPWTGGTNYGYTF,TRBV5-4,.,.,TRBJ1-2
TGTGCCAGCAGCAAAGAACGGGACAGGGGGTTTAGGAGCACTGAAGCTTTCTTT,CASSKERDRGFRSTEAFF,TRBV21-1,.,.,TRBJ1-1
TGTGCCAGCAGTCAACAGGGGTATGGCTACACCTTC,CASSQQGYGYTF,TRBV6-6,.,TRBD1,TRBJ1-2
TGTGCCAGCAGTGAGGGGGCTGCGAGCTATGGCTACACCTTC,CASSEGAASYGYTF,TRBV28,.,TRBD1,TRBJ1-2
TGTGCCAGCAGTTCCGGGACAGCTGAAGCTTTCTTT,CASSSGTAEAFF,TRBV6-6,.,TRBD1,TRBJ1-1
TGTGCCACAAAGGAGGCCTGGAATTCACCCCTCCACTTT,CATKEAWNSPLHF,TRBV2,.,.,TRBJ1-6
TGCGCCAGCAGCCACGGGAATCAGCCCCAGCATTTT,CASSHGNQPQHF,TRBV4-1,.,.,TRBJ1-5
TGTGCCAGTAGTAGAGGACAGGGGCAGTACAATGAGCAGTTCTTC,CASSRGQGQYNEQFF,TRBV19,.,TRBD1,TRBJ2-1
TGTGCCAGCAGTGGGGACAGAACTAACTATGGCTACACCTTC,CASSGDRTNYGYTF,TRBV2,.,TRBD1,TRBJ1-2
TGTGCCAGCAGTGAAGCGCCGCGCGGAACCCTCCACTTT,CASSEAPRGTLHF,TRBV2,.,.,TRBJ1-6
TGTGCCAGCAGCCCGTCCGCCCCGACTGAACACTATGGCTACACCTTC,CASSPSAPTEHYGYTF,TRBV5-5,.,.,TRBJ1-2
TGTGCCAGCAGCGTAGGTCAGGCTTCACCCCTCCACTTT,CASSVGQASPLHF,TRBV9,.,.,TRBJ1-6
TGTGCCAGCAGCTTTAGAGGGGGCGCCACCGGGGAGCTGTTTTTT,CASSFRGGATGELFF,TRBV7-9,.,TRBD1,TRBJ2-2
TGTGCCAGCAGCCGGGAGACCCAGTACTTC,CASSRETQYF,TRBV28,once,.,TRBJ2-5
TGTGCCAGCAGCCCCGGACAGCCACAAGAGACCCAGTACTTC,CASSPGQPQETQYF,TRBV11-2,.,.,TRBJ2-5
TGTGCCAGCAGTTACAGTAACAGCCCCCACTATGGCTACACCTTC,CASSYSNSPHYGYTF,TRBV6-5,.,.,TRBJ1-2